This T cell receptor (beta chain) came from a study of T-cell memory formation after mild COVID-19. Study information: The two donors had largely donor-specific TCR clusters.

Germline CDR1 MGHRA, CDR2 YSYEKL. CDR3 size: 17 residues. Losses at the gene ends were 1 base for V and 2 bases for J; bases not matched to a gene: 7. Points from the study as a whole: A subset of responding clones appeared in pre-infection memory, suggesting cross-reactive memory joined. Clones contracting day 15 to 85 were balanced CD4/CD8; later expanders leaned CD4+.

TCRdb re-analysed the 5' RACE reads in MiXCR, keeping a single row per CDR3 protein. There are roughly 340,000 distinct CDR3 sequences in the sample; roughly 20% occur only once, and 21% lies in the top ten. A few counts support this clonotype. The antigen is undetermined. The gene calls are TRBV4-1 and TRBJ2-4, with 8 positions matching TRBD2. The source is a man aged 18 to 30 who had mild COVID-19 (a few samples of this study predate the infection). Cell type and time point are not known. The sample comprised PBMCs or a T cell subset sorted from them (not recorded which). Written as DNA, the CDR3 is TGCGCCAGCAGCCAAGGTGGGAGCGGGGGTCCCAAAAACATTCAGTACTTC. Translated, it gives CASSQGGSGGPKNIQYF.